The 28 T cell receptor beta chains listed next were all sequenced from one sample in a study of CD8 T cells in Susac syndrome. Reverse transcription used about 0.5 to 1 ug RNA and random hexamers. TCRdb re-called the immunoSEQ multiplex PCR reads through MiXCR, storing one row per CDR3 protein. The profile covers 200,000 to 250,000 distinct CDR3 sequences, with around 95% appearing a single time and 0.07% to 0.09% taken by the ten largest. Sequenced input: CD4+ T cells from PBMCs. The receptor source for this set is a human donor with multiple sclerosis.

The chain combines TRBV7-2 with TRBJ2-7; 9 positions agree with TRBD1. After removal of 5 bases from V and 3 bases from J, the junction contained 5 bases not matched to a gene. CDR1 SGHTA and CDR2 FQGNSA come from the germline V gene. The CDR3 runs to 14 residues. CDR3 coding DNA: TGTGCCAGCAGCCCGATGGGACAGGGCTACGAGCAGTACTTC. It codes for CASSPMGQGYEQYF.

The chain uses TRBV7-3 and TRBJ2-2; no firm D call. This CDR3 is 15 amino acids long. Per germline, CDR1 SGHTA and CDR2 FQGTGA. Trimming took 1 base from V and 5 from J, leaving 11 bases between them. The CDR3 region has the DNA TGTGCCAGCAGCTTAAACGGACCCGAGACCGGGGAGCTGTTTTTT. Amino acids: CASSLNGPETGELFF.

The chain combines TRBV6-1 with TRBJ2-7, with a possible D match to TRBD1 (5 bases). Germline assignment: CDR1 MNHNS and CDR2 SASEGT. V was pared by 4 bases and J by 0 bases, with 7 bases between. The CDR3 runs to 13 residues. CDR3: CASSAGSSYEQYF. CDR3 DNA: TGTGCCAGCAGTGCAGGGTCCTCCTACGAGCAGTACTTC.

In DNA, the CDR3 is TGTGCCTCCACTCCGGCCCGCCTGGGTACGCAGTATTTT. As protein: CASTPARLGTQYF. This chain links TRBV7-9 with TRBJ2-3; D is unclear. V gave up 11 bases and J gave up 8 bases, with 20 bases separating them. CDR3 length equals 13 residues. Germline values: CDR1 SEHNR, CDR2 FQNEAQ (reference sequence).

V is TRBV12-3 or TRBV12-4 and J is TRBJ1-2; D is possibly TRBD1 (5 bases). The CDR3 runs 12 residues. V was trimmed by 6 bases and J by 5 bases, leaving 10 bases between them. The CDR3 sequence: CASSRRAYGYTF. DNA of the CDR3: TGTGCCAGCAGCCGCAGGGCTTATGGCTACACCTTC.

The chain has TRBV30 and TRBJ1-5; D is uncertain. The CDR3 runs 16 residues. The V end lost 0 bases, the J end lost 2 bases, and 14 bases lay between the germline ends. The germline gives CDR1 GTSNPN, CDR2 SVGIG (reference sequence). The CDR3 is CAWSVPRPRGNQPQHF. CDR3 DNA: TGTGCCTGGAGTGTACCGAGACCGCGAGGCAATCAGCCCCAGCATTTT. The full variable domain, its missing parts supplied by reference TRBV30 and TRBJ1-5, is SQTIHQWPATLVQPVGSPLSLECTVEGTSNPNLYWYRQAAGRGLQLLFYSVGIGQISSEVPQNLSASRPQDRQFILSSKKLLLSDSGFYLCAWSVPRPRGNQPQHFGDGTRLSIL.

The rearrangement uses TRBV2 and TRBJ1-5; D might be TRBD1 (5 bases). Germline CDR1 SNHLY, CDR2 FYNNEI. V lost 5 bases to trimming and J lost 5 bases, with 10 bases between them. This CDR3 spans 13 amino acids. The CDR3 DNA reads TGTGCCAGCAGTCCCGGGACCTATCAGCCCCAGCATTTT. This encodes CASSPGTYQPQHF.

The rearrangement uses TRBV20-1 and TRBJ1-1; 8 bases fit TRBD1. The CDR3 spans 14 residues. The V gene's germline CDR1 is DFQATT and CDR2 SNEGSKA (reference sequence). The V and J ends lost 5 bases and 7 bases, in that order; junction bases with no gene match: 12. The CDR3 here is CSADTGQGTREAFF. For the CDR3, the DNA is TGCAGTGCTGACACCGGACAGGGCACGCGTGAAGCTTTCTTT.

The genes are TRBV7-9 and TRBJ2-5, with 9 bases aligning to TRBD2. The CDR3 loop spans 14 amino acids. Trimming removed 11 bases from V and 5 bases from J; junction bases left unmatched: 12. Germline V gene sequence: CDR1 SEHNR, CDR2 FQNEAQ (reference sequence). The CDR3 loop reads CAGTKAGGGETQYF. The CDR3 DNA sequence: TGTGCCGGGACCAAAGCGGGAGGCGGGGAGACCCAGTACTTC.

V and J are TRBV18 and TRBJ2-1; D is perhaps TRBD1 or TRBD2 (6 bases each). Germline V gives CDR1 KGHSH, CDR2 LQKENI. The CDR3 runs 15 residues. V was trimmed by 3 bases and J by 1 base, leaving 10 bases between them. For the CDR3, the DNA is TGTGCCAGCTCACCGTCGGGGGCGTCCTACAATGAGCAGTTCTTC. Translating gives CASSPSGASYNEQFF. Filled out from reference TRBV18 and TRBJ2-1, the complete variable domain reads NAGVMQNPRHLVRRRGQEARLRCSPMKGHSHVYWYRQLPEEGLKFMVYLQKENIIDESGMPKERFSAEFPKEGPSILRIQQVVRGDSAAYFCASSPSGASYNEQFFGPGTRLTVL.

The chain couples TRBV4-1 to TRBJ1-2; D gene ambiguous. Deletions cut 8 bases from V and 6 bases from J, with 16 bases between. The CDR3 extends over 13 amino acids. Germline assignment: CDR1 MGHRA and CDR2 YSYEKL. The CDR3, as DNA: TGCGCCAGCCGCAGCCCATTCCAGGATGGCTACACCTTC. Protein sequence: CASRSPFQDGYTF.

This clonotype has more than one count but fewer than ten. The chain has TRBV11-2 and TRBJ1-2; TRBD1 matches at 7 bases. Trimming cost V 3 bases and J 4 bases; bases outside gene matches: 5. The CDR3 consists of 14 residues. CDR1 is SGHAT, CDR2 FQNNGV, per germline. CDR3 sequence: CASSFPGGGYGYTF. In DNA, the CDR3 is TGTGCCAGCAGCTTCCCAGGGGGTGGCTATGGCTACACCTTC.

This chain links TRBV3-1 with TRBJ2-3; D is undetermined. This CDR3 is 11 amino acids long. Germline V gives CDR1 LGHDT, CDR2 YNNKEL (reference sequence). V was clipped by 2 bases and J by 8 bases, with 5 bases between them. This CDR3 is CASSQPGTQYF. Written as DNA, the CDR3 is TGTGCCAGCAGCCAACCGGGTACGCAGTATTTT.

CDR3 sequence: CASPKGYEQYV. DNA of the CDR3: TGTGCCAGCCCCAAGGGGTACGAGCAGTACGTC. The chain uses TRBV21-1 and TRBJ2-7; the table's D call of TRBD1 was not tested on the DNA. TRBV21-1 is shown as a pseudogene. This CDR3 spans 11 amino acids.

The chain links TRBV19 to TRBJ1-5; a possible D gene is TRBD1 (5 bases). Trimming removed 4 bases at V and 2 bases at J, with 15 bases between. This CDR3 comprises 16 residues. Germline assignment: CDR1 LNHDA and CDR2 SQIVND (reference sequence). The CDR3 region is CASSTWEGLGNQPQHF. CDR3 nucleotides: TGTGCCAGTAGTACATGGGAGGGACTTGGCAATCAGCCCCAGCATTTT.

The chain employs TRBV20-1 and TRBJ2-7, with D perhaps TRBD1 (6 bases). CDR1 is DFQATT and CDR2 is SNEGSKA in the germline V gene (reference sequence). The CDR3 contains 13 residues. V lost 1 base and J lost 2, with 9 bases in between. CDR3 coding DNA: TGCAGTGCTAGAGGGGGACATACCTACGAGCAGTACTTC. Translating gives CSARGGHTYEQYF.

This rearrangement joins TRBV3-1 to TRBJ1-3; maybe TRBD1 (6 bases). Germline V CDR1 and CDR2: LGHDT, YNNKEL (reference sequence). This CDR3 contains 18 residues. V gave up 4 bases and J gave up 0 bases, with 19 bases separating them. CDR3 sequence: CASSLLSQGLTSGNTIYF. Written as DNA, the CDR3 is TGTGCCAGCAGCCTACTCTCCCAGGGGCTCACCTCTGGAAACACCATATATTTT.

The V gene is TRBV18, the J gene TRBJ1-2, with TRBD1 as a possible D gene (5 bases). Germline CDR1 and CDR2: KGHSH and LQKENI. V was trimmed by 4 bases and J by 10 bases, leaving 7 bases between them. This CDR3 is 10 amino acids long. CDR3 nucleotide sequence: TGTGCCAGCTCACAAGGGGACTACACCTTC. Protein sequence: CASSQGDYTF.

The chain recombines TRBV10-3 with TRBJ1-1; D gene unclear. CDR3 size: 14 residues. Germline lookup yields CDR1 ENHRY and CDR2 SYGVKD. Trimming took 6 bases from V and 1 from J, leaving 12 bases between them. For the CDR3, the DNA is TGTGCCATCAGAGCGAGTGGTGGGAACACTGAAGCTTTCTTT. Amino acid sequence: CAIRASGGNTEAFF.

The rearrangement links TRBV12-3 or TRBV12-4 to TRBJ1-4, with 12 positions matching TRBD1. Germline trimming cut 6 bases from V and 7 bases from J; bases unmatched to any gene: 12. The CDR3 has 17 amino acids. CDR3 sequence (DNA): TGTGCCAGCAGCCCGGGACAGGGGGCTAATTTTGGTGAAAAACTGTTTTTT. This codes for CASSPGQGANFGEKLFF.

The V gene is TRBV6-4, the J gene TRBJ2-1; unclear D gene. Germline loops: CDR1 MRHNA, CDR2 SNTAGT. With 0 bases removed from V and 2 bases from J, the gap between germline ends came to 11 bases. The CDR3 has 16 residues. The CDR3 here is CASSDSWTRAYNEQFF. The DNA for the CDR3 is TGTGCCAGCAGTGACTCTTGGACCCGGGCCTACAATGAGCAGTTCTTC.

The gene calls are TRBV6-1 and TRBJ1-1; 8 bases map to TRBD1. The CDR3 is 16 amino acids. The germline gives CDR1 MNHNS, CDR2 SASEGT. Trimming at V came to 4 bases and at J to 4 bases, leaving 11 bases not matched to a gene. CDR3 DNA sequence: TGTGCCAGCAGTGGCACAGGGGGACGGTATAGCACTGAAGCTTTCTTT. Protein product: CASSGTGGRYSTEAFF.

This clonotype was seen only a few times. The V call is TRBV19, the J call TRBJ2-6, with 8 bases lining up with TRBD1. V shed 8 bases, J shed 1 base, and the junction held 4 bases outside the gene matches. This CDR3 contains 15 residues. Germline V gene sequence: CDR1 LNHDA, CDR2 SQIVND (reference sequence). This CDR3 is CASSRQGSGANVLTF. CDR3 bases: TGTGCCAGTTCAAGACAGGGGTCTGGGGCCAACGTCCTGACTTTC.

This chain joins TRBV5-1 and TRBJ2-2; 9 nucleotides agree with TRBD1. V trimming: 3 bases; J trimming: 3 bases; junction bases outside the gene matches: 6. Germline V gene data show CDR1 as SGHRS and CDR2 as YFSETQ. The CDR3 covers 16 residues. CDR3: CASSWAGTGHTGELFF. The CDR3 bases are TGCGCCAGCAGCTGGGCCGGGACAGGGCACACCGGGGAGCTGTTTTTT.

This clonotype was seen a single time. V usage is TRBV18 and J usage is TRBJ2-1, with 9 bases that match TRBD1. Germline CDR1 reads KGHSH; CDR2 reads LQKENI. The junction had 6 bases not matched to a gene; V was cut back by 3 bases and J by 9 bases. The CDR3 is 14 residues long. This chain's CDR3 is CASSPGTGTGEQFF. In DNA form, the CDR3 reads TGTGCCAGCTCACCCGGGACAGGGACCGGTGAGCAGTTCTTC.

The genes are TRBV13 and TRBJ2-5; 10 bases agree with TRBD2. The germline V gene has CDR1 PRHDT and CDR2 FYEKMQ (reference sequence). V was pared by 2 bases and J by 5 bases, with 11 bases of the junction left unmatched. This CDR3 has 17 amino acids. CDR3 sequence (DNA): TGTGCCAGCAGCTTATCTTGGATAGCGGGAGGCTTGGAGACCCAGTACTTC. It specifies CASSLSWIAGGLETQYF.

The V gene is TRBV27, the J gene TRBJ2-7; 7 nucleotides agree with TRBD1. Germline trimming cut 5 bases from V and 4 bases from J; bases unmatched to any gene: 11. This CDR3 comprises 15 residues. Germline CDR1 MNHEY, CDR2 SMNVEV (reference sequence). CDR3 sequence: CASSLTGTARYEQYV. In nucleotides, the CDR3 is TGTGCCAGCAGTCTTACCGGGACAGCTAGATACGAGCAGTACGTC.

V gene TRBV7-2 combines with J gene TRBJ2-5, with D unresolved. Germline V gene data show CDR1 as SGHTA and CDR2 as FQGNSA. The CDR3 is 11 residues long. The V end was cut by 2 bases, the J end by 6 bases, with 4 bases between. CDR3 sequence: CASSLQKTQYF. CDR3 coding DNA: TGTGCCAGCAGCTTACAGAAGACCCAGTACTTC.